This entry features one T cell receptor beta chain sequence. The antigen remains undetermined. Relative to the germline gene, one junction end is altered; a read error may explain this. This record comes from a study of tumor-infiltrating lymphocytes in primary liver carcinoma. About the research overall: Those enrolled were patients of both sexes, who were aged 30 to 69 years.

Priming with a constant-region primer yielded TCR beta cDNA from 400 to 500 ng total RNA. Nested multiplex PCR, run for three rounds with slightly modified ARM-PCR, yielded TCR beta libraries. The first two PCR rounds used TRBV1-TRBV30 forward primers with a C-beta reverse primer, roughly 10 cycles each. From the multiplex PCR reads, TCRdb called clonotypes with MiXCR, one entry per CDR3 protein. Altogether 50,000 or so distinct CDR3 sequences are present, 60% to 80% being singletons, with the ten largest covering 24%. Notes on the study in general: Only about 8-24% of top clones showed up in all five tumor regions.

The source material, roughly 20-31 mg of unsorted bulk tissue, was used to co-extract RNA and DNA. Those sampled were patients whose primary liver carcinoma was treated by surgical resection. Every tumor specimen contained over 75% viable tumor cells. The CDR3 extends over 13 amino acids. Germline loops: CDR1 SQVTM, CDR2 ANQGSEA. The TCR originated in a man aged 35-49 years with primary liver carcinoma and hepatitis B virus infection. This chain joins TRBV29-1 and TRBJ1-1; D is undetermined. The specimen sequenced was liver tumor tissue from sampling region 5. Subset reported: tumor region T5, tumor centre. Here the CDR3 DNA reads TGCACCGTTGAAACAGCCATGAACACTGAAGCTTTCTTT. Translated, it gives CTVETAMNTEAFF.